These 2 T cell receptor beta chains originate from one sample sequenced in a study of blood T cells in healthy people across ages (dated by TCRdb to between 2014 and 2017). Library generation was performed with 5' RACE. The instrument was an Illumina HiSeq 2500. A second 7 to 11 cycle PCR used a sample-barcoded 5' primer and a J-beta primer mix. TCRdb passed the public sequencing reads through fastp at Q25 and MiXCR, retaining productive beta sequences. Rows are unified per CDR3 protein, each entry keeping the most common DNA and genes. This sample comprises around 1,700,000 distinct CDR3 sequences, roughly 27% of them detected only once. 7% to 9% of the sample belongs to the ten largest clones. Sequencing used blood. The receptors were sampled from a woman in her twenties or thirties in good health.

This chain connects TRBV19 to TRBJ1-4, with a weak D call TRBD1 (5 bases). V was trimmed by 7 bases and J by 8 bases, leaving 14 bases between them. CDR1 LNHDA and CDR2 SQIVND come from the germline V gene (reference sequence). CDR3 size: 13 residues. The DNA for the CDR3 is TGTGCCAGTAAAGGGACGGTCGTCGAAAAACTGTTTTTT. Protein sequence: CASKGTVVEKLFF.

This clonotype has more than one count but fewer than ten. The rearrangement links TRBV6-6 to TRBJ1-6, with 7 bases identical to TRBD1. CDR3 size: 16 residues. CDR1 is MNHNY and CDR2 is SVGAGI in the germline V gene (reference sequence). The ends lost 6 bases at V and 7 bases at J; junction bases unmatched: 12. The CDR3 sequence is CASRKQGTTGNSPLHF. DNA of the CDR3: TGTGCCAGCAGAAAACAGGGGACGACGGGGAATTCACCCCTCCACTTT.